This T cell receptor (beta chain) comes out of a study of blood T cells in healthy people across ages. Findings of the study overall: Expanded clonotype changes were possibly confounded by unknown donor CMV status. It was not possible, with unsorted PBMCs, to conclusively compare naive and antigen-experienced cells. Getting older went along with TCR beta diversity per million T cells dropping roughly linearly. Whereas aged donors had fewer naive CD4+ cells, long-lived donors had more of them and higher diversity.

A word on this clonotype: Its antigen remains unknown.

A sample-barcoded 5' primer and a J-beta primer mix were used in a second PCR of roughly 6 to 12 cycles. TCRdb called the 5' RACE reads again in MiXCR, with one record for every CDR3 protein. The sample holds around 600,000 distinct CDR3 sequences; roughly 48% are singletons and the top ten take approximately 25%. This TCR derives from a man older than 75 in good health. The source material was blood.

The CDR3 sequence is CASTQGGTSTDTQYF. The CDR3 DNA follows: TGTGCCAGCACCCAGGGGGGAACTAGCACAGATACGCAGTATTTT. The chain recombines TRBV7-9 with TRBJ2-3; a possible D gene is TRBD1 (7 bases). Trimming stripped 7 bases from V and 0 bases from J, with 14 bases between. Germline V gene lookup returns CDR1 SEHNR and CDR2 FQNEAQ (reference sequence). The CDR3 has 15 residues.